This T cell receptor beta chain was captured in a study of T cell repertoires in cytomegalovirus infection. Across the whole study: It was the public TCR beta signatures that indicated both CMV infection and matching HLA type.

TCRdb independently ran MiXCR on the reads; one entry per CDR3 protein. The data show hundreds of thousands of distinct CDR3 sequences, with around 9.5% seen just once and 3.5% to 4.5% held by the top ten. This receptor was taken from a human donor in good health (CMV status not recorded). Some clones in this sample may be carry-over from other donors' samples. Input material: PBMCs.

In DNA, the CDR3 is TGCGCCAGCAGCCAGAAAGCCATTGTGAACACTGAAGCTTTCTTT. This translates into CASSQKAIVNTEAFF. This sequence joins TRBV4-1 and TRBJ1-1; D not resolved. V lost 3 bases, J lost 0 bases, and 11 bases lay in between. Germline V gene sequence: CDR1 MGHRA, CDR2 YSYEKL. This CDR3 has 15 residues.